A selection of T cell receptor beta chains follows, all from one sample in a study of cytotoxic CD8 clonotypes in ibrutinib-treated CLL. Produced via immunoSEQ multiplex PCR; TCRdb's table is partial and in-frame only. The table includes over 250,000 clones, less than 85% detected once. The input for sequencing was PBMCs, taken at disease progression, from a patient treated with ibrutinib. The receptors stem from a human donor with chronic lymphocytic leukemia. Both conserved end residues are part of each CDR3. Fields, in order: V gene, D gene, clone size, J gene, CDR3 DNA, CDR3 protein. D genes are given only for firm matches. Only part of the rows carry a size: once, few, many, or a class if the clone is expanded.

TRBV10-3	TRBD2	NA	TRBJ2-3	TGTGCCATCAGTGAAGTTCGCGGAGGGACTAGCGGGGCGACAGATACGCAGTATTTT	CAISEVRGGTSGATDTQYF
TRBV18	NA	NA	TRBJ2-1	TGTGCCAGCTCACCAACCCCGGGAAACCCCTACAATGAGCAGTTCTTC	CASSPTPGNPYNEQFF
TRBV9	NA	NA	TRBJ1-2	TGTGCCAGCAGCGTAGACGGCCAAGCTAACTATGGCTACACCTTC	CASSVDGQANYGYTF
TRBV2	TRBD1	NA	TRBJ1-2	TGTGCCAGCAGCCTCAGGGGGCGGGTCTATGGCTACACCTTC	CASSLRGRVYGYTF
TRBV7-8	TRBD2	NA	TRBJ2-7	TGTGCCAGCAGCTTCTCGACTAGCGGGATAAAGATTTCCTACGAGCAGTACTTC	CASSFSTSGIKISYEQYF
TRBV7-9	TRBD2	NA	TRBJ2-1	TGTGCCAGCAGTACCGGGACTAACCACAATGAGCAGTTCTTC	CASSTGTNHNEQFF
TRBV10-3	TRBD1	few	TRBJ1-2	TGTGCCATCAGAGGGGGCCTCTATGGCTACACCTTC	CAIRGGLYGYTF
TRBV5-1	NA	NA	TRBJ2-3	TGCGCCAGCAGCTTGGCAAGGGGCACAGATACGCAGTATTTT	CASSLARGTDTQYF
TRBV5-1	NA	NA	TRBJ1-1	TGCGCCAGTGGGGACGTATTGGGCGGCACTGAAGCTTTCTTT	CASGDVLGGTEAFF
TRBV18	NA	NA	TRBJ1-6	TGTGCCAGCTCACCAGAAAGGGCAGGGTCGCATTCACCCCTCCACTTT	CASSPERAGSHSPLHF
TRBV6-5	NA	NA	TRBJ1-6	TGTGCCAGCAGTTACGGGGGAACTTCACCCCTCCACTTT	CASSYGGTSPLHF
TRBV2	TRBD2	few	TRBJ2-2	TGTGCCAGCAGTGAAACCCAGCGGGGGGGTTCCGGGGAGCTGTTTTTT	CASSETQRGGSGELFF
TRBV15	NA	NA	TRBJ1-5	TGTGCCACCATGAGCGGCCCGGGAAATCAGCCCCAGCATTTT	CATMSGPGNQPQHF
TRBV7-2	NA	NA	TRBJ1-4	TGTGCCAGCAGCTGGAGGGGGGGTACTAATGAAAAACTGTTTTTT	CASSWRGGTNEKLFF
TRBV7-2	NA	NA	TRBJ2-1	TGTGCCAGCAGCGCCACCCTAGGAGGGCACAGCAATGAGCAGTTCTTC	CASSATLGGHSNEQFF
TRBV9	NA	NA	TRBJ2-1	TGTGCCAGCAGCGTAGCAACGGTTACCGTAGGTAATGAGCAGTTCTTC	CASSVATVTVGNEQFF
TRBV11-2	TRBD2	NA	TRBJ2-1	TGTGCCAGCAGCACACTAGCGGAGGACAATGAGCAGTTCTTC	CASSTLAEDNEQFF
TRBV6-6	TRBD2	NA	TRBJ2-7	TGTGCCAGCAGTTACAAAATAGCGGGAGCCCCTTACGAGCAGTACTTC	CASSYKIAGAPYEQYF
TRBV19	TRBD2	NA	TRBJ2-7	TGTGCCAGTAGTATTGGCACTAGCGGGTTCTACGAGCAGTACTTC	CASSIGTSGFYEQYF
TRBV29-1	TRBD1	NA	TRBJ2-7	TGCAGCGCTGAAACCGGGACAGGGACTTTCGAGCAGTACTTC	CSAETGTGTFEQYF
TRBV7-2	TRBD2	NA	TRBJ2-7	TGTGCCAGCAGCTTAGCTAGCGGGAGCGGTTACGAGCAGTACTTC	CASSLASGSGYEQYF
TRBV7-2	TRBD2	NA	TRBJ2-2	TGTGCCAGCAGCTTAGGAGTACTAGCGGGAGTATCCACCGGGGAGCTGTTTTTT	CASSLGVLAGVSTGELFF
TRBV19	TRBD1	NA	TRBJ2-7	TGTGCCAGTAGTCCCGGGACAGTAGACTACGAGCAGTACTTC	CASSPGTVDYEQYF
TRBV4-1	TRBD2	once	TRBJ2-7	TGCGCCAGCAGCCAAGTGGGGACTAGCTATTACGAGCAGTACTTC	CASSQVGTSYYEQYF
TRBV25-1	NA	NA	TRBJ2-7	TGTGCCAGCAGTCTAAGTGGTGGCGAGCAGTACTTC	CASSLSGGEQYF
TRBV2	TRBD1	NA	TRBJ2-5	TGTGCCAGCAGTTACAGGGGGCAAGAGACCCAGTACTTC	CASSYRGQETQYF
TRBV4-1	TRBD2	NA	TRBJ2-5	TGCGCCAGCAGCCAGGGACTAGCCCAAGAGACCCAGTACTTC	CASSQGLAQETQYF
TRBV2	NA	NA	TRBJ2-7	TGTGCCAGCAGGGAGACGCGGGCCCCTTACGTGGAGCAGTACTTC	CASRETRAPYVEQYF
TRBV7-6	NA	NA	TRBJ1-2	TGTGCCAGCAGCAGCCCGACAGGATTATATGGCTACACCTTC	CASSSPTGLYGYTF
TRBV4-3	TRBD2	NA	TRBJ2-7	TGCGCCAGCAGCCAAGGGCTAGCGGGAGCCAACGAGCAGTACTTC	CASSQGLAGANEQYF
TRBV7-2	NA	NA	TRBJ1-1	TGTGCCAGCAGCTCCCCCCTGAACACTGAAGCTTTCTTT	CASSSPLNTEAFF
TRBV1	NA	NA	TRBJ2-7	TGCACCAGCAGCCGCTCCGGACAGCCGCCCTACGAGCAGTACTTC	CTSSRSGQPPYEQYF
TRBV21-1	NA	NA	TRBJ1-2	TGTGCCAGCAGCAAAGGGGAGGGGGATGGCTACACCTTC	CASSKGEGDGYTF
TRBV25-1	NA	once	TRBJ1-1	TGTGCCAGCAGTGAACCTGACTTGGACACTGAAGCTTTCTTT	CASSEPDLDTEAFF
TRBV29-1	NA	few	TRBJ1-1	TGCAGCGTTGGACGGAACACTGAAGCTTTCTTT	CSVGRNTEAFF
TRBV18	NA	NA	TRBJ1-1	TGTGCCAGCTCACCGCAGAGGGATTCGGGCTCTGAAGCTTTCTTT	CASSPQRDSGSEAFF
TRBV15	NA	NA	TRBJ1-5	TGTGCCACCAGCAGAGATTTTGGGGGGAATCAGCCCCAGCATTTT	CATSRDFGGNQPQHF
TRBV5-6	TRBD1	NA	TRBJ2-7	TGTGCCAGCCTTTTACAGGGACAGTCCTACGAGCAGTACTTC	CASLLQGQSYEQYF
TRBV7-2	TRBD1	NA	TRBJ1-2	TGTGCCAGCAGCTCCCGACAGGGGATCGGCTATGGCTACACCTTC	CASSSRQGIGYGYTF
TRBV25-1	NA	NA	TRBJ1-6	TGTGCCAGCAGTGCGAGCTCCTATAATTCACCCCTCCACTTT	CASSASSYNSPLHF
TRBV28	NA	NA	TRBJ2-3	TGTGCCAGCAGCGGACCAACGACGGCACTCCTTAGCACAGATACGCAGTATTTT	CASSGPTTALLSTDTQYF
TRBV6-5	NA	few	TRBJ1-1	TGTGCCAGCAGGGTGACCGGGAACACTGAAGCTTTCTTT	CASRVTGNTEAFF
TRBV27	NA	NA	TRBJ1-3	TGTGCCAGCAGCCCCGCGCCGGGAGGAAACACCATATATTTT	CASSPAPGGNTIYF
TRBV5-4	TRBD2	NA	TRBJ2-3	TGTGCCAGCAGCGATTACGCGGGGGGGCCAACCGATACGCAGTATTTT	CASSDYAGGPTDTQYF
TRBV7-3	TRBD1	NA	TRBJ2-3	TGTGCCAGCAGCTTAACCTTAAGGGGACAGGGGGTTTCTGATACGCAGTATTTT	CASSLTLRGQGVSDTQYF
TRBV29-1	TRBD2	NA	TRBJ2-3	TGCAGCGTCGGGACTAGCGGGGTGTATGGCCTGACAGATACGCAGTATTTT	CSVGTSGVYGLTDTQYF
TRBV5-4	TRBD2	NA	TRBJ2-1	TGTGCCAGCAGCTTGGATTCGTGGACTAGCGGGAGTGGGGAGCAGTTCTTC	CASSLDSWTSGSGEQFF
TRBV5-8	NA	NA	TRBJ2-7	TGTGCCAGCAGCTTGGGTCGGGGGGCAGCCCCCCGTTACTACGAGCAGTACTTC	CASSLGRGAAPRYYEQYF
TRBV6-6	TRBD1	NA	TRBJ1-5	TGTGCCAGCACCAGATCAGGACAGGGTCTCGGGCCCCAGCATTTT	CASTRSGQGLGPQHF
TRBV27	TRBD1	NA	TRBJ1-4	TGTGCCAGCAGTGCACCCGGGACAGCACCTTTT	CASSAPGTAPF
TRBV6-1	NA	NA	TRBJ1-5	TGTGCCAGCAGTGATTCGGACAGACCTTATAGCAATCAGCCCCAGCATTTT	CASSDSDRPYSNQPQHF
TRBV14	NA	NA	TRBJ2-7	TGTGCCAGCAGCCAAGGGTCCGGGGGCTACATCTACGAGCAGTACTTC	CASSQGSGGYIYEQYF
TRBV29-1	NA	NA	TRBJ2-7	TGCAGCACCCTAGGGCTAGGGACCTACGAGCAGTACTTC	CSTLGLGTYEQYF
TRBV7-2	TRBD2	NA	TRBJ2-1	TGTGCCAGCAGCCTCTGGACTAGCGGGAGGGACTACAATGAGCAGTTCTTC	CASSLWTSGRDYNEQFF
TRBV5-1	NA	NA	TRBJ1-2	TGCGCCAGCAGCTTGGAATCTTACCGTTACTTC	CASSLESYRYF
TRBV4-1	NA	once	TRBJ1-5	TGCGCCAGCAGCCCGATGGCAGGGCCTATCCAGCCCCAGCATTTT	CASSPMAGPIQPQHF
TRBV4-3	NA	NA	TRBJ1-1	TGCGCCAGCAGCCAAGTGGCGCGGCCCGGCACTGAAGCTTTCTTT	CASSQVARPGTEAFF
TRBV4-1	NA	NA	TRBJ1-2	TGCGCCAGCAGCCAAGTAGGGGGGCCGCGCTATGGCTACACCTTC	CASSQVGGPRYGYTF
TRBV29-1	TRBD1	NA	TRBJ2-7	TGCAGCGTCGTGGGGACAGGGCAGGACGAGCAGTACTTC	CSVVGTGQDEQYF